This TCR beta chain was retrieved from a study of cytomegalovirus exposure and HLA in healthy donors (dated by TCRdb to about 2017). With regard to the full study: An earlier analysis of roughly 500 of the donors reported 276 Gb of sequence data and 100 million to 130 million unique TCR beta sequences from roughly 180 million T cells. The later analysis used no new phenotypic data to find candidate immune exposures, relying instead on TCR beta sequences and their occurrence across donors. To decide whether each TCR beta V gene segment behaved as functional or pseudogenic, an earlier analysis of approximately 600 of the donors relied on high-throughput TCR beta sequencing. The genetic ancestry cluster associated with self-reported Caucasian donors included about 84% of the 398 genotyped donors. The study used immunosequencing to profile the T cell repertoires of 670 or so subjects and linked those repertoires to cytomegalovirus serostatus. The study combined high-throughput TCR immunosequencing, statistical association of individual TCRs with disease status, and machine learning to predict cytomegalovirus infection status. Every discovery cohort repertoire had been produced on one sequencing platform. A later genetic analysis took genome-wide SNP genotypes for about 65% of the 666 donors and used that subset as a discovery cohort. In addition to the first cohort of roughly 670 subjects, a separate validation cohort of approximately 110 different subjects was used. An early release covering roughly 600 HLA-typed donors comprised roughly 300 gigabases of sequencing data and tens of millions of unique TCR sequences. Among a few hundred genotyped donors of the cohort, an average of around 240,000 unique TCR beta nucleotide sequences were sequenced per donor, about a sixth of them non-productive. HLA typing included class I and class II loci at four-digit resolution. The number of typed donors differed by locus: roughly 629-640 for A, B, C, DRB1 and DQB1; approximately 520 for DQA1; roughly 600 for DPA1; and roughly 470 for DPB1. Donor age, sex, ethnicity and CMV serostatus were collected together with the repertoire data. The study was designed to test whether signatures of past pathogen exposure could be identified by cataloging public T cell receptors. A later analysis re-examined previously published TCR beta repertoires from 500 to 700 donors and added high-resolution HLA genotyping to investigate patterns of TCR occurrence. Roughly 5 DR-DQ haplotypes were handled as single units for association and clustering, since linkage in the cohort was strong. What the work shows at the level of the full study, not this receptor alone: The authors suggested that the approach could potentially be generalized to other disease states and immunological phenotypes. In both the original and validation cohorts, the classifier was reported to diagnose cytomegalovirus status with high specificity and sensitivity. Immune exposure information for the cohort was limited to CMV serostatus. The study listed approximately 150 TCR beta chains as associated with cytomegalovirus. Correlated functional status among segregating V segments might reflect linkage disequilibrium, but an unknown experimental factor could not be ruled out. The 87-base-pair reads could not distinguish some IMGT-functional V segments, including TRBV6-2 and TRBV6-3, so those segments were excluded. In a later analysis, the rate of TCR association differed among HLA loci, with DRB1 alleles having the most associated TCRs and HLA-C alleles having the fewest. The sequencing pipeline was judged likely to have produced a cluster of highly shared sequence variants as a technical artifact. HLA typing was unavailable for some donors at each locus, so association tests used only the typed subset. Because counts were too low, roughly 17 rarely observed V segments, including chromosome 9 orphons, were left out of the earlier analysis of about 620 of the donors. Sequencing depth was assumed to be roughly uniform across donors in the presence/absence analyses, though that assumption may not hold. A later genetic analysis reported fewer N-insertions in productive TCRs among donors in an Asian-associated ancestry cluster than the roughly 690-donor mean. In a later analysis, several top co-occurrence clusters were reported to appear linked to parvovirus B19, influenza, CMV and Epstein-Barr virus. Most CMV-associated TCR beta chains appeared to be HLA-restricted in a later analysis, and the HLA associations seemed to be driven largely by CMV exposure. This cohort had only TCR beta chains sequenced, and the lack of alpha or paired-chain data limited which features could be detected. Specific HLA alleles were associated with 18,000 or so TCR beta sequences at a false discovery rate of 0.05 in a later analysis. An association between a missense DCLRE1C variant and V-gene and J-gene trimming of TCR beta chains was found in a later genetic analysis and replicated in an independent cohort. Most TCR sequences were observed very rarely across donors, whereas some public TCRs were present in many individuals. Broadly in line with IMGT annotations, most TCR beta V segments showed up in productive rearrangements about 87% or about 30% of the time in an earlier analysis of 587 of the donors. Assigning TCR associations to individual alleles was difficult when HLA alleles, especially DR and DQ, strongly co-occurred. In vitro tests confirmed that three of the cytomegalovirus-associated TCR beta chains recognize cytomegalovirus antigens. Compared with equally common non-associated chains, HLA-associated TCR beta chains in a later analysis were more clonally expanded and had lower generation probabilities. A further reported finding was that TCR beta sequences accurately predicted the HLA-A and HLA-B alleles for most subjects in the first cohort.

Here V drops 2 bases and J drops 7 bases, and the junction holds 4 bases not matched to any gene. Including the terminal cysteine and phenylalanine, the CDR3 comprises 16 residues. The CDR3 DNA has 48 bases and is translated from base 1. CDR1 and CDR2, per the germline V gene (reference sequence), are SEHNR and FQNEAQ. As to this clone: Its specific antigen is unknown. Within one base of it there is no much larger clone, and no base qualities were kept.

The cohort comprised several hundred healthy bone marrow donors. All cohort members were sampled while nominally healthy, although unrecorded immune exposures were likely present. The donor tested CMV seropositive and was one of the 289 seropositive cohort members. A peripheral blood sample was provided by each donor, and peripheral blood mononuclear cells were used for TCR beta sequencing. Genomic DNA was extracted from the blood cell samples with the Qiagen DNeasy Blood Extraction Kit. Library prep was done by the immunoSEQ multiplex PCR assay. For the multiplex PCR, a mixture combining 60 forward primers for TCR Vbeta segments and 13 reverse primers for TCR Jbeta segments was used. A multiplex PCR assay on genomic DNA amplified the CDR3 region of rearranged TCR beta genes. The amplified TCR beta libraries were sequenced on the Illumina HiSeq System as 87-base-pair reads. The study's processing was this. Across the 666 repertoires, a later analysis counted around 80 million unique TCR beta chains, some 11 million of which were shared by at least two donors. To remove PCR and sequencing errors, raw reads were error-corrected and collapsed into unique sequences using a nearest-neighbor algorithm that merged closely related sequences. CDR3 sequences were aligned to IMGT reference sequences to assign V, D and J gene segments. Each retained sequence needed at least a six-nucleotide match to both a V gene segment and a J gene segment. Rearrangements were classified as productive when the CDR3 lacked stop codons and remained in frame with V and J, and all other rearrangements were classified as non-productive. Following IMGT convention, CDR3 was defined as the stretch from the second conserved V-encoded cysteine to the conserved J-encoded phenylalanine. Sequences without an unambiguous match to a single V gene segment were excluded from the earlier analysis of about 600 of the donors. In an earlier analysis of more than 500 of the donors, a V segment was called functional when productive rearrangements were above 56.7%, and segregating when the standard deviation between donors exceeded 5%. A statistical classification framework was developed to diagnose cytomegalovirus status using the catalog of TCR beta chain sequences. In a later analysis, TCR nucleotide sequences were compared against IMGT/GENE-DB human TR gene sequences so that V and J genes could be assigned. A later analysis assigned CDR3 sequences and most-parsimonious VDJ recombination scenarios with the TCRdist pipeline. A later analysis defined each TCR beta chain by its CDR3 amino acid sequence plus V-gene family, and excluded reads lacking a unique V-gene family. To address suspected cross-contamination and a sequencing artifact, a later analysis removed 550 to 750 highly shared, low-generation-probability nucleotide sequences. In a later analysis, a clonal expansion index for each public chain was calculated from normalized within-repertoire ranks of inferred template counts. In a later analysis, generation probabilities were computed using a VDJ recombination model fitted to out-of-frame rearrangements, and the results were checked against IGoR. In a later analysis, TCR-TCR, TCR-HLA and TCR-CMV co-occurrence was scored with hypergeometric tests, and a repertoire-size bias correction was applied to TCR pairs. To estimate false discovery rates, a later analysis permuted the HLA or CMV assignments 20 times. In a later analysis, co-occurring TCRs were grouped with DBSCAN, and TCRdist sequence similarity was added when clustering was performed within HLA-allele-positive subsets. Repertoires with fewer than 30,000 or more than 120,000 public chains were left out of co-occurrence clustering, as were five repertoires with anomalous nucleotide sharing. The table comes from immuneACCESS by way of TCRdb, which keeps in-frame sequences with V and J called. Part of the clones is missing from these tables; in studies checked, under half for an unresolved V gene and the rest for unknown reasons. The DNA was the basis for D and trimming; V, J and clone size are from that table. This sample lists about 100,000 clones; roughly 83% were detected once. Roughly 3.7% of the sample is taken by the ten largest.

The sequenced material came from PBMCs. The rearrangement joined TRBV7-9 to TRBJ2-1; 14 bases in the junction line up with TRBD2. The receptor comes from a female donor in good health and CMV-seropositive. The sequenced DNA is TGTGCCAGCAGCTTACCGGGACTAGCGGGAGTTAATGAGCAGTTCTTC. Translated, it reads CASSLPGLAGVNEQFF.